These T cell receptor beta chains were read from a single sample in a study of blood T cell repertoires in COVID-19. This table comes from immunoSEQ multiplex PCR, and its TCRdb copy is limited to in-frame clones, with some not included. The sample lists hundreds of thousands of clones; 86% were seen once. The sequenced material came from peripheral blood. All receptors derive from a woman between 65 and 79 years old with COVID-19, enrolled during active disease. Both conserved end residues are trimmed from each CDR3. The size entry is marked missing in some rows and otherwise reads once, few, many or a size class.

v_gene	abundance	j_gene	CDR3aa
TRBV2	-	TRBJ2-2	ASSTGQGVSGELF
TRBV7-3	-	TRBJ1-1	ASSLKGINTEAF
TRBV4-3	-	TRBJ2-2	ASSQEPYTNTGELF
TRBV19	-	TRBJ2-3	ASSGRQGIRTDTQY
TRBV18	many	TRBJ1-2	ASSPGTGVTLANYGYT
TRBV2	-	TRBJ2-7	ASRPGTGTYEQY
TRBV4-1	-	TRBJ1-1	ASSQGRGAGEAF
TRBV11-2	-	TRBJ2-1	ASSLVGGSAVDEQF
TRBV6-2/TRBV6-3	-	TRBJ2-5	ASSREDRRPQETQY
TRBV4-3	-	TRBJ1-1	ASSLQGGANTEAF
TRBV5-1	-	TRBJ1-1	ASSRRDRLNTEAF
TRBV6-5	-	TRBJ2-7	ASTRQLSYEQY
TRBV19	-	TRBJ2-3	ASSMYGLATDTQY
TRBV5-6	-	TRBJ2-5	ASSLESLAGSQTQY
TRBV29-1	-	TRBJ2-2	SVEDPRDRGAGELF
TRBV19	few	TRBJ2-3	ASSPGFRTDTQY
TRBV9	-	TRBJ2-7	ASSPHRQGSYEQY
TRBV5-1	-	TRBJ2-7	ASSKDDRGPWEQY
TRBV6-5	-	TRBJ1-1	ASSRGFTEAF
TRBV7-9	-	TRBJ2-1	ASSPRGDGSSYNEQF
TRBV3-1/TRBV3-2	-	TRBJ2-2	ASSQVGGQRTGELF
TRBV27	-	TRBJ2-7	ASSFGGGPSYEQY
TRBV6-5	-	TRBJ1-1	ASIHGRGTEAF
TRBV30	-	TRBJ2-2	AWRTGGYTGELF
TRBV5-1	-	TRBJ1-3	ASANGAGQGTDTIY
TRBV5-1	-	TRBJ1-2	ASSFPIRDSALGYT
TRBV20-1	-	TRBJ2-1	SASEGTRSDEQF
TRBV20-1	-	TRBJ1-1	SAYGYTEAF
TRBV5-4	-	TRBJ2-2	ASSSGGPGYTGELF